This TCR beta chain was obtained from a study of response to subunit inactivated influenza vaccine. Study observations and caveats: Every seasonal influenza vaccination brings in few new T cells, the authors suggested.

There are 13 residues in the CDR3. Per germline, CDR1 MNHEY and CDR2 SVGAGI. V lost 3 bases to trimming and J lost 8 bases, with 14 bases between them. Regarding this clonotype: Antigen specificity is unknown. One base away lies a much larger clone, so this may be a sequencing read error.

TCRdb reprocessed the RT-PCR reads with MiXCR, giving one entry per CDR3 protein. This table has hundreds of thousands of distinct CDR3 sequences, roughly 12% appearing once. This TCR was sampled from a man aged 45-60 years who received an inactivated influenza vaccine. J is TRBJ2-7 and V is TRBV6-5; no firm D call. Sequences were derived from PBMCs from blood, sampled on the day of vaccination. CDR3 residues: CASSYLARRKQYF. The DNA for the CDR3 is TGTGCCAGCAGTTATCTTGCCAGGCGGAAGCAGTACTTC.